This T cell receptor (beta chain) was sequenced for a study of OX40 agonist ivuxolimab in advanced cancers. Study context: A male proportion of 82.7% was recorded, with mean age around 60 years and range 23 to 79.

Trimming took off 5 bases at V and 2 bases at J, with 12 bases between the two ends. This CDR3 is built from 14 residues. The V gene's germline CDR1 is SGHRS and CDR2 YFSETQ. The data were produced by immunoSEQ multiplex PCR, yet TCRdb's version contains in-frame clones alone and is incomplete. The sample consists of around 90,000 clones, approximately 89% of them appearing once. Note on this clone: What it binds is unknown.

Findings and limits, study-wide: Low normalized T-cell clonal expansion also characterized some of the nonresponders. The antigens recognized by the expanded peripheral T cells, that is their antigen specificity, were not determined. Partial responders treated at 0.1-3.0 mg/kg exhibited clonal expansion among the lowest measured.

The V call is TRBV5-1, the J call TRBJ2-3, with no clear D. The origin of this receptor is an adult with an advanced solid tumor such as melanoma, head and neck, liver or kidney cancer. The sequencing used CD4+ or CD8+ T cells sorted from blood, collected in a trial of the OX40 agonist ivuxolimab. The CDR3 bases are TGCGCCAGCAGGGGGTACGGGCTCACAGATACGCAGTATTTT. Its protein is CASRGYGLTDTQYF.